A selection of T cell receptor beta chains follows, all from one sample in a study of T cells after yellow fever vaccination. Using its own MiXCR run on the 5' RACE reads, TCRdb lists one record per CDR3 protein. This repertoire shows 500,000 to 650,000 distinct CDR3 sequences, roughly an eighth found once; its top ten account for about 15%. The material sequenced was PBMCs, taken on the day of the yellow fever booster vaccination. Receptor source: a man younger than 45 who received the YFV17D yellow fever vaccine. Both conserved end residues are part of each CDR3. A D gene is named only where the DNA matches it firmly. The size entry is marked missing in some rows and otherwise reads once, few, many or a size class.

TRBV7-2	.	.	TRBJ2-3	CASTFKGRDTQYF	TGTGCCAGCACCTTCAAAGGGAGAGATACGCAGTATTTT
TRBV6-2/TRBV6-3	few	TRBD2	TRBJ2-1	CASVGRGSYNEQFF	TGTGCCAGCGTGGGGAGGGGATCCTACAATGAGCAGTTCTTC
TRBV5-1	.	.	TRBJ1-4	CASSNFSEKLFF	TGCGCCAGCAGCAACTTCAGTGAAAAACTGTTTTTT
TRBV7-2	few	TRBD2	TRBJ2-2	CASSPGGLAAGELFF	TGTGCCAGCAGCCCAGGGGGACTAGCAGCCGGGGAGCTGTTTTTT
TRBV14	.	.	TRBJ2-2	CASSHRRLEVCGELFF	TGTGCCAGCAGCCACCGCCGACTAGAGGTGTGCGGGGAGCTGTTTTTT
TRBV5-4	.	.	TRBJ2-4	CASSLGTRLAKNIQYF	TGTGCCAGCAGCTTGGGGACGAGGCTAGCCAAAAACATTCAGTACTTC
TRBV10-3	.	TRBD1	TRBJ1-6	CAVRDSHSPLHF	TGTGCCGTCCGGGACAGCCATTCACCCCTCCACTTT
TRBV29-1	few	.	TRBJ2-2	CSAGRRENTGELFF	TGCAGCGCGGGGAGGCGGGAGAACACCGGGGAGCTGTTTTTT
TRBV20-1	few	.	TRBJ2-1	CSAPGRNYNEQFF	TGCAGTGCTCCCGGGCGGAACTACAATGAGCAGTTCTTC
TRBV11-3	few	TRBD2	TRBJ2-5	CASSRTRQETQYF	TGTGCCAGCAGCAGGACTAGGCAAGAGACCCAGTACTTC
TRBV29-1	once	TRBD2	TRBJ2-3	CSGGLAGGPPPDTQYF	TGCAGCGGTGGACTAGCGGGAGGGCCTCCCCCCGATACGCAGTATTTT
TRBV15	few	TRBD1	TRBJ2-3	CATSVGTADATDTQYF	TGTGCCACCAGCGTGGGGACAGCTGATGCCACAGATACGCAGTATTTT
TRBV12-3/TRBV12-4	.	.	TRBJ2-2	CASSHSPGELFF	TGTGCCAGCAGCCACAGTCCCGGGGAGCTGTTTTTT
TRBV25-1	.	.	TRBJ2-7	CASRENTVQYF	TGTGCCAGCAGGGAAAATACGGTGCAGTACTTC
TRBV20-1	many	.	TRBJ2-1	CSASKQFF	TGCAGTGCTAGTAAGCAGTTCTTC
TRBV19	few	TRBD2	TRBJ2-7	CASRTPSGSEQYF	TGTGCCAGTCGAACCCCCAGCGGGAGCGAGCAGTACTTC
TRBV30	.	.	TRBJ2-1	CAWSHRDFEQFF	TGTGCCTGGAGCCACCGGGACTTCGAGCAGTTCTTC
TRBV20-1	few	.	TRBJ2-7	CSARGSYRNEQYF	TGCAGTGCCCGGGGAAGTTACAGAAACGAGCAGTACTTC
TRBV12-3/TRBV12-4	many	.	TRBJ2-2	CASRLMGTGELFF	TGTGCCAGCAGATTGATGGGCACCGGGGAGCTGTTTTTT
TRBV20-1	.	.	TRBJ2-7	CSASGVGFKDEQYF	TGCAGTGCTAGTGGGGTGGGGTTCAAGGACGAGCAGTACTTC
TRBV7-7	.	TRBD2	TRBJ2-7	CASSPEGSGRYEQYF	TGTGCTAGCAGCCCAGAGGGTAGCGGGAGATACGAGCAGTACTTC
TRBV29-1	.	TRBD1	TRBJ2-4	CSAGWTGKNIQYF	TGCAGCGCCGGCTGGACAGGGAAAAACATTCAGTACTTC
TRBV9	.	TRBD1	TRBJ2-7	CASSATGQAYEQYF	TGTGCCAGCAGCGCGACTGGACAGGCCTACGAGCAGTACTTC
TRBV7-2	few	.	TRBJ2-1	CASSLVFEQFF	TGTGCCAGCAGCTTAGTGTTTGAGCAGTTCTTC
TRBV10-1	.	TRBD2	TRBJ2-2	CASSEQLSGGRALGELFF	TGCGCCAGCAGTGAACAATTAAGCGGCGGGAGGGCCCTTGGGGAGCTGTTTTTT
TRBV29-1	many	.	TRBJ2-3	CSVEAGGGTDTQYF	TGCAGCGTCGAAGCAGGGGGGGGCACAGATACGCAGTATTTT
TRBV29-1	few	.	TRBJ2-7	CSVEGQERGDYEQYF	TGCAGCGTTGAGGGTCAAGAACGGGGAGACTACGAGCAGTACTTC
TRBV5-1	few	.	TRBJ2-1	CASSSGPSQNEQFF	TGCGCCAGCAGCTCCGGTCCTTCGCAGAATGAGCAGTTCTTC
TRBV7-9	few	TRBD2	TRBJ2-1	CASSLTSGSFDEQFF	TGTGCCAGCAGCTTGACTAGCGGGAGTTTCGATGAGCAGTTCTTC
TRBV18	.	.	TRBJ2-5	CASSPPGTARETQYF	TGTGCCAGCTCACCCCCCGGGACCGCGAGGGAGACCCAGTACTTC
TRBV14	.	TRBD1	TRBJ1-1	CASSQDLGQGWAEAFF	TGTGCCAGCAGCCAAGATCTAGGACAGGGATGGGCTGAAGCTTTCTTT
TRBV11-3	few	.	TRBJ2-2	CASSSFGTGELFF	TGTGCCAGCAGCTCCTTCGGCACCGGGGAGCTGTTTTTT
TRBV7-9	few	TRBD1	TRBJ2-3	CASSRGDSGTDTQYF	TGTGCCAGCAGCCGAGGGGACAGTGGGACAGATACGCAGTATTTT
TRBV6-2/TRBV6-3	many	.	TRBJ2-4	CASCTGGDIQYF	TGTGCCAGCTGTACGGGTGGAGACATTCAGTACTTC
TRBV20-1	few	TRBD2	TRBJ2-7	CSASVTSGYEQYF	TGCAGTGCTAGCGTCACTAGCGGTTACGAGCAGTACTTC
TRBV20-1	.	.	TRBJ2-1	CSARGGGAYNEQFF	TGCAGTGCTAGGGGTGGGGGCGCCTACAATGAGCAGTTCTTC
TRBV15	.	.	TRBJ1-2	CATSRPYSDSYGYTF	TGTGCCACCAGCAGACCGTATTCAGATTCCTATGGCTACACCTTC
TRBV4-3	.	.	TRBJ2-7	CASSQGPGQGEQYF	TGCGCCAGCAGCCAAGGACCAGGGCAGGGAGAGCAGTACTTC
TRBV28	few	.	TRBJ2-2	CASSFLGEGVTGELFF	TGTGCCAGCAGTTTTTTGGGAGAGGGGGTTACCGGGGAGCTGTTTTTT
TRBV5-1	.	.	TRBJ1-4	CASCRVEGEKLFF	TGCGCCAGCTGCAGGGTGGAAGGTGAAAAACTGTTTTTT
TRBV20-1	.	.	TRBJ2-5	CSARELDAQETQYF	TGCAGTGCTAGAGAATTGGATGCCCAAGAGACCCAGTACTTC
TRBV7-2	few	TRBD1	TRBJ2-7	CASSVGQGRYEQYF	TGTGCCAGCAGCGTAGGACAGGGAAGGTACGAGCAGTACTTC
TRBV7-8	few	.	TRBJ1-2	CASSLVRQGSDGYTF	TGTGCCAGCAGCTTAGTTCGGCAGGGAAGTGATGGCTACACCTTC
TRBV7-3	.	TRBD2	TRBJ2-1	CASSLRLAGVSEQFF	TGTGCCAGCAGCTTACGACTAGCGGGAGTCAGCGAGCAGTTCTTC
TRBV29-1	.	.	TRBJ1-1	CSVKTATEAFF	TGCAGCGTTAAGACAGCCACTGAAGCTTTCTTT
TRBV9	.	.	TRBJ2-1	CASSVGRSAAGLFNEQFF	TGTGCCAGCAGCGTAGGTCGCAGCGCGGCGGGACTCTTCAATGAGCAGTTCTTC
TRBV2	.	.	TRBJ1-2	CASSGATGMVYGYTF	TGTGCCAGCAGTGGCGCCACAGGGATGGTATACGGCTACACCTTC
TRBV7-9	few	TRBD2	TRBJ2-1	CASSLYGEGRKQFF	TGTGCCAGCAGCTTATATGGGGAGGGCAGAAAGCAGTTCTTC
TRBV5-1	.	.	TRBJ1-1	CASSLRAGDTEAFF	TGCGCCAGCAGCTTGCGGGCAGGGGACACTGAAGCTTTCTTT
TRBV5-1	few	TRBD1	TRBJ2-7	CASSHTGGSEQYF	TGCGCCAGCAGCCATACAGGGGGGAGCGAGCAGTACTTC
TRBV6-5	many	TRBD2	TRBJ2-3	CASSQPTSGRTADTQYF	TGTGCCAGCAGCCAACCGACTAGCGGCAGAACGGCAGATACGCAGTATTTT